These 28 T cell receptor beta chains were sequenced from one sample in a study of a mutant IDH1 vaccine in newly diagnosed glioma. Time point: week 35, safety follow-up. One vaccine dose held 300 ug of mutant IDH1 20-mer peptide and came with topical imiquimod. These receptors have no known antigen. Produced via immunoSEQ multiplex PCR; TCRdb's table is partial and in-frame only. The sample lists roughly 26,000 clones, 70% to 90% occurring once. The input for sequencing was PBMCs, taken from a glioma patient whose treatment included an IDH1 peptide vaccine. The source of these receptors is a man under 40 with glioma.

The rearrangement links TRBV7-6 to TRBJ1-1; no definite D call. Germline-derived CDR1 and CDR2 are SGHVS and FNYEAQ. Trimming shortened V by 1 base and J by 1 base, and 4 bases separated the two germline ends. The CDR3 contains 13 residues. As DNA, the CDR3 is TGTGCCAGCAGCTTAGAAGCGAACACTGAAGCTTTCTTT. Translated, it gives CASSLEANTEAFF.

This clone has just one count. The chain joins TRBV12-5 to TRBJ1-1; D remains unclear. Germline lookup yields CDR1 LGHNT and CDR2 FRNRAP. The CDR3 runs 15 residues. The V and J ends lost 5 bases and 3 bases respectively, with 16 bases between them. The DNA for the CDR3 is TGTGCTAGTGGTGCTCATAATGGGGAAGACACTGAAGCTTTCTTT. It is translated as CASGAHNGEDTEAFF.

This clone was found once. The chain combines TRBV28 with TRBJ2-7; 9 bases map to TRBD1. Germline trimming cut 5 bases from V and 5 bases from J; bases unmatched to any gene: 16. CDR3 length equals 17 residues. Germline CDR1 is MDHEN and CDR2 is SYDVKM. CDR3 DNA sequence: TGTGCCAGCAGTCCACACCGCCAATGGACAGGGGCGGACGAGCAGTACTTC. It encodes CASSPHRQWTGADEQYF.

This clone is labeled medium-sized. The CDR3 nucleotides are TGTGCCTGGAGGGGGATGACTAGCGGGGGGTCCCTCTACGAGCAGTACTTC. This codes for CAWRGMTSGGSLYEQYF. This rearrangement joins TRBV30 to TRBJ2-7; 13 bases align to TRBD2. Germline-derived CDR1 and CDR2 are GTSNPN and SVGIG (reference sequence). Trimming took 3 bases from V and 3 from J; bases not matched to a gene: 11. The length of the CDR3 is 17 residues.

The chain has TRBV20-1 and TRBJ1-2; D is ambiguous. Germline loops: CDR1 DFQATT, CDR2 SNEGSKA (reference sequence). The length of the CDR3 is 11 residues. The V and J ends lost 1 base and 10 bases respectively, with 10 bases between them. In nucleotides, the CDR3 is TGCAGTGCTAGAGCCCCACGGGTCTACACCTTC. The encoded protein is CSARAPRVYTF.

The V gene is TRBV6-1, the J gene TRBJ1-6; 10 nucleotides agree with TRBD1. Germline lookup yields CDR1 MNHNS and CDR2 SASEGT. This CDR3 comprises 15 residues. With 6 bases clipped from V and 9 bases from J, the junction kept 8 bases outside the gene matches. CDR3 in DNA: TGTGCCAGCAGAAGAGAGACAGGGGGCTTTTCACCCCTCCACTTT. It translates to CASRRETGGFSPLHF.

This clone was detected only a few times. CDR3 DNA sequence: TGTGCCAGCAGTTTGGCCCTCGGGGAGCTGTTTTTT. Its translation is CASSLALGELFF. The chain links TRBV28 to TRBJ2-2, with no clear D. The CDR3 sequence is 12 residues long. The V and J ends lost 3 bases and 7 bases respectively, with 6 bases between them. Germline-derived CDR1 and CDR2 are MDHEN and SYDVKM. Using reference TRBV28 and TRBJ2-2 for the parts outside the CDR3, the full variable domain is DVKVTQSSRYLVKRTGEKVFLECVQDMDHENMFWYRQDPGLGLRLIYFSYDVKMKEKGDIPEGYSVSREKKERFSLILESASTNQTSMYLCASSLALGELFFGEGSRLTVL.

The chain links TRBV5-1 to TRBJ2-2; 7 bases line up with TRBD1. The germline CDR1 and CDR2 sequences are SGHRS and YFSETQ. The CDR3 length is 15 residues. V shed 2 bases and J 1 base; nucleotides not matched to a gene: 2. This chain's CDR3 is CASSFQGENTGELFF. The CDR3 DNA is TGCGCCAGCAGCTTTCAGGGGGAGAACACCGGGGAGCTGTTTTTT. The variable domain in full, with the rest retrieved from reference TRBV5-1 and TRBJ2-2, is KAGVTQTPRYLIKTRGQQVTLSCSPISGHRSVSWYQQTPGQGLQFLFEYFSETQRNKGNFPGRFSGRQFSNSRSEMNVSTLELGDSALYLCASSFQGENTGELFFGEGSRLTVL.

The V and J genes are TRBV2 and TRBJ2-7; D remains ambiguous. The CDR3 has 14 residues. Looked up from germline, CDR1 is SNHLY and CDR2 is FYNNEI. Trimming left V 2 bases short and J 6 bases short, with 14 bases between. CDR3 sequence: CASSEYHPAGEQYF. Here the CDR3 DNA reads TGTGCCAGCAGTGAATACCACCCCGCCGGCGAGCAGTACTTC.

The CDR3 DNA sequence: TGTGCCTGGAGTGTACTTGCGGGAAAGATCACCGGGGAGCTGTTTTTT. Its translation is CAWSVLAGKITGELFF. The V gene is TRBV30, the J gene TRBJ2-2; maybe TRBD2 (6 bases). Per germline, CDR1 GTSNPN and CDR2 SVGIG (reference sequence). This CDR3 is 16 amino acids long. Trimming stripped 0 bases from V and 4 bases from J, with 15 bases between.

The chain is built from TRBV6-1 and TRBJ1-6; D is uncertain. Germline-derived CDR1 and CDR2 are MNHNS and SASEGT. Trimming took 6 bases from V and 7 from J, leaving 10 bases between them. The CDR3 runs 13 residues. CDR3 in DNA: TGTGCCAGCAGACCTAACAGCAATTCACCCCTCCACTTT. Translated: CASRPNSNSPLHF.

V is TRBV29-1 and J is TRBJ2-1, with D perhaps TRBD1 or TRBD2 (5 bases each). Germline V gene lookup returns CDR1 SQVTM and CDR2 ANQGSEA. V was clipped by 7 bases and J by 0 bases, with 13 bases between them. The CDR3 is 14 residues long. CDR3 coding DNA: TGCAGCGGGACACGGGGAAGCTCCTACAATGAGCAGTTCTTC. This encodes CSGTRGSSYNEQFF.

This sequence joins TRBV7-8 and TRBJ2-5, with D perhaps matching TRBD2 (6 bases). V was shortened by 10 bases and J by 0 bases, with 12 bases between the two germline ends. CDR1 and CDR2 (germline): SGHVS, FQNEAQ. CDR3 length: 13 residues. In nucleotides, the CDR3 is TGTGCCACCGAGCGGGTTTACCAAGAGACCCAGTACTTC. Protein: CATERVYQETQYF.

The chain links TRBV5-4 to TRBJ2-7, with D unclear. This CDR3 contains 15 residues. The V end was cut by 4 bases, the J end by 2 bases, with 16 bases between. Germline V lookup: CDR1 SGHNT, CDR2 YYREEE (reference sequence). The CDR3 nucleotides read TGTGCCAGCAGCCCGGACGGAAGACTGACCTACGAGCAGTACTTC. This codes for CASSPDGRLTYEQYF.

The genes are TRBV6-5 and TRBJ1-4, with D uncertain. In germline, CDR1 is MNHEY, CDR2 SVGAGI. The CDR3 extends over 13 amino acids. The ends were cut back, 6 bases at V and 6 bases at J, with 11 bases in the middle. The CDR3 region is CASRRVEDEKLFF. CDR3 nucleotides: TGTGCCAGCAGACGGGTGGAGGATGAAAAACTGTTTTTT.

The chain has TRBV6-1 and TRBJ2-6, with a possible D match to TRBD2 (7 bases). CDR3 length: 19 amino acids. Germline CDR1 and CDR2: MNHNS and SASEGT. V shed 2 bases and J shed 0 bases, with 17 bases lying between them. The DNA of the CDR3 is TGTGCCAGCAGTGAACTTGGGGAGGGGGGACACTCTGGGGCCAACGTCCTGACTTTC. Encoded protein: CASSELGEGGHSGANVLTF.

The CDR3 protein is CASSPQGNDGELFF. Here the CDR3 DNA reads TGTGCCAGCAGCCCTCAAGGGAACGACGGGGAGCTGTTTTTT. This chain uses TRBV28 with TRBJ2-2; unclear D gene. The ends were cut back, 6 bases at V and 7 bases at J, with 15 bases in the middle. The germline gives CDR1 MDHEN, CDR2 SYDVKM. The CDR3 has 14 amino acids.

The V call is TRBV7-9, the J call TRBJ2-7, with D possibly matching TRBD1 (5 bases). Germline-derived CDR1 and CDR2 are SEHNR and FQNEAQ (reference sequence). V dropped 5 bases and J dropped 3 bases, with 20 bases sitting between them. This CDR3 spans 16 amino acids. In DNA, the CDR3 is TGTGCCAGCAGCCCTAGGGCTAGTCAGGGCAGCTACGAGCAGTACTTC. Amino acid sequence: CASSPRASQGSYEQYF.

This sequence joins TRBV2 and TRBJ1-1; possible D gene TRBD1, 5 bases. V lost 5 bases and J 0 bases, leaving 10 bases between the germline ends. The CDR3 is 14 amino acids. Germline CDR1 reads SNHLY; CDR2 reads FYNNEI. The CDR3 DNA is TGTGCCAGCAGTATACAGGACCTGAACACTGAAGCTTTCTTT. Translating it yields CASSIQDLNTEAFF.

The V call is TRBV29-1, the J call TRBJ2-7, with 10 bases that match TRBD1. The length of the CDR3 is 15 residues. The V segment lost 6 bases and the J segment 5 bases; nucleotides outside the gene matches: 13. Germline V CDR1 and CDR2: SQVTM, ANQGSEA. The CDR3: CSVAGTGEGEDEQYF. The CDR3 region has the DNA TGCAGCGTAGCCGGGACAGGGGAAGGGGAGGACGAGCAGTACTTC.

The gene calls are TRBV15 and TRBJ2-7, with 7 bases that match TRBD1. V lost 0 bases, J lost 0 bases, and 2 bases stayed unmatched. Germline V CDR1 and CDR2: LNHNV, YYDKDF (reference sequence). The CDR3 has 15 amino acids. The CDR3 is CATSREGGGSYEQYF. In nucleotides, the CDR3 is TGTGCCACCAGCAGAGAAGGGGGCGGCTCCTACGAGCAGTACTTC.

This chain joins TRBV6-5 and TRBJ2-7; 12 nucleotides align to TRBD1. Losses at the gene ends were 6 bases for V and 9 bases for J; bases not matched to a gene: 9. Germline V gene sequence: CDR1 MNHEY, CDR2 SVGAGI. This CDR3 contains 14 residues. CDR3 in amino acids: CASRMTGTGGGQYF. As DNA, the CDR3 is TGTGCCAGCAGAATGACCGGGACAGGGGGCGGGCAGTACTTC.

The chain links TRBV27 to TRBJ2-4; D may be TRBD1 (5 bases). The CDR3 loop spans 13 amino acids. The germline gives CDR1 MNHEY, CDR2 SMNVEV (reference sequence). Deletions cut 5 bases from V and 6 bases from J, with 11 bases between. The CDR3 region is CASSLQGTNIQYF. The CDR3 bases are TGTGCCAGCAGTCTCCAGGGTACAAACATTCAGTACTTC.

The rearrangement uses TRBV5-6 and TRBJ2-3; D assignment may be TRBD1 or TRBD2 (5 bases each). Germline CDR1 reads SGHDT; CDR2 reads YYEEEE. This CDR3 has 14 residues. V lost 4 bases and J lost 2, with 11 bases in between. The CDR3 nucleotides are TGTGCCAGCAGCCCGGGACCATTCACAGATACGCAGTATTTT. Translating it yields CASSPGPFTDTQYF.

As to this clone: Within the sample, other DNA sequences also encode this same CDR3. The V and J genes are TRBV5-6 and TRBJ2-2; 7 positions agree with TRBD1. Germline CDR1 SGHDT, CDR2 YYEEEE. V shed 0 bases and J 3 bases; nucleotides not matched to a gene: 2. The CDR3 runs 15 residues. The CDR3 here is CASSLVQGDTGELFF. The CDR3 bases are TGTGCCAGCAGCTTGGTGCAGGGGGACACCGGGGAGCTGTTTTTT.

The chain carries TRBV5-1 and TRBJ2-2; 7 bases map to TRBD2. V lost 4 bases to trimming and J lost 1 base; unmatched junction nucleotides: 7. CDR3 length: 16 amino acids. Germline V lookup: CDR1 SGHRS, CDR2 YFSETQ. The CDR3 bases are TGCGCCAGCAGCCCGGAGGCTAGCGGGAACACCGGGGAGCTGTTTTTT. It translates to CASSPEASGNTGELFF.

The chain carries TRBV14 and TRBJ1-3, with D maybe TRBD1 (5 bases). Trimming removed 1 base from V and 1 base from J, with 5 bases in between. The CDR3 is made up of 14 amino acids. CDR1 and CDR2 (germline): SGHDN, FVKESK. CDR3 nucleotides: TGTGCCAGCAGCCAAGGGACATCTGGAAACACCATATATTTT. Its protein is CASSQGTSGNTIYF. The full variable domain, with the rest looked up from reference TRBV14 and TRBJ1-3, is EAGVTQFPSHSVIEKGQTVTLRCDPISGHDNLYWYRRVMGKEIKFLLHFVKESKQDESGMPNNRFLAERTGGTYSTLKVQPAELEDSGVYFCASSQGTSGNTIYFGEGSWLTVV.

In its sample, this clone was seen once. In DNA, the CDR3 is TGTGCCAGCAGTTACAGGGAGTGGACTGAAGCTTTCTTT. Translation gives CASSYREWTEAFF. V and J are TRBV27 and TRBJ1-1; a weak D match, TRBD1 (6 bases). Looked up from germline, CDR1 is MNHEY and CDR2 is SMNVEV (reference sequence). V was clipped by 4 bases and J by 5 bases, with 11 bases between them. This CDR3 contains 13 residues.